Listed below are T cell receptor beta chains from one sample, sequenced in a study of T cell responses to AZD1222 COVID-19 vaccine. Clones were sequenced by immunoSEQ multiplex PCR, and TCRdb holds only the in-frame ones, with some missing. This sample has 150,000 to 200,000 clones, with approximately 92% found just once. Specimen: peripheral blood, collected on day 0 of AZD1222 vaccination. Receptors originate from an adult in good health. Both conserved end residues are part of each CDR3. Fields, in order: V gene, J gene, clone size, D gene, CDR3 protein, CDR3 DNA. D genes are given only for firm matches. Clone size is given for some rows only: seen once, a few or many times, or a class if the clone is expanded.

V gene: TRBV19
J gene: TRBJ1-2
clone size: -
D gene: -
CDR3 protein: CASSRGYGYTF
CDR3 DNA: TGTGCCAGTAGTAGGGGGTATGGCTACACCTTC

V gene: TRBV28
J gene: TRBJ1-1
clone size: -
D gene: -
CDR3 protein: CASRPHGGNTEAFF
CDR3 DNA: TGTGCCAGCCGCCCCCACGGGGGGAACACTGAAGCTTTCTTT

V gene: TRBV19
J gene: TRBJ2-2
clone size: once
D gene: -
CDR3 protein: CASAFTGELFF
CDR3 DNA: TGTGCCAGTGCTTTCACCGGGGAGCTGTTTTTT

V gene: TRBV9
J gene: TRBJ2-2
clone size: -
D gene: -
CDR3 protein: CASSTGNTGELFF
CDR3 DNA: TGTGCCAGCAGCACAGGGAACACCGGGGAGCTGTTTTTT

V gene: TRBV7-2
J gene: TRBJ1-2
clone size: -
D gene: -
CDR3 protein: CASSLQHPGKKGYTF
CDR3 DNA: TGTGCCAGCAGCTTACAACATCCAGGGAAGAAGGGCTACACCTTC

V gene: TRBV20-1
J gene: TRBJ1-4
clone size: -
D gene: -
CDR3 protein: CSAGDSEKLFF
CDR3 DNA: TGCAGTGCGGGGGATAGTGAGAAACTGTTTTTT

V gene: TRBV6-5
J gene: TRBJ1-1
clone size: -
D gene: -
CDR3 protein: CASSPFGQRNTEAFF
CDR3 DNA: TGTGCCAGCAGCCCGTTTGGCCAGAGGAACACTGAAGCTTTCTTT

V gene: TRBV4-1
J gene: TRBJ1-4
clone size: once
D gene: -
CDR3 protein: CASSQLGRGAVELFF
CDR3 DNA: TGCGCCAGCAGCCAATTAGGTCGGGGGGCAGTAGAACTGTTTTTT

V gene: TRBV5-4
J gene: TRBJ2-2
clone size: -
D gene: TRBD1
CDR3 protein: CASSSDRGLVGELFF
CDR3 DNA: TGTGCCAGCAGCTCTGACAGGGGGCTGGTCGGGGAGCTGTTTTTT

V gene: TRBV5-4
J gene: TRBJ1-1
clone size: -
D gene: TRBD1
CDR3 protein: CASSFGQGDTEAFF
CDR3 DNA: TGTGCCAGCAGCTTCGGACAGGGGGACACTGAAGCTTTCTTT

V gene: TRBV6-6
J gene: TRBJ2-2
clone size: -
D gene: -
CDR3 protein: CASSSVNTGELFF
CDR3 DNA: TGTGCCAGCAGTTCTGTGAACACCGGGGAGCTGTTTTTT

V gene: TRBV9
J gene: TRBJ1-1
clone size: -
D gene: -
CDR3 protein: CASSVTGLDTEAFF
CDR3 DNA: TGTGCCAGCAGCGTGACAGGTTTGGACACTGAAGCTTTCTTT

V gene: TRBV27
J gene: TRBJ2-5
clone size: -
D gene: -
CDR3 protein: CASSADQETQYF
CDR3 DNA: TGTGCCAGCAGCGCCGACCAAGAGACCCAGTACTTC

V gene: TRBV19
J gene: TRBJ2-1
clone size: -
D gene: -
CDR3 protein: CASSLAQPWEQFF
CDR3 DNA: TGTGCCAGTAGCCTCGCCCAGCCATGGGAGCAGTTCTTC

V gene: TRBV5-1
J gene: TRBJ2-3
clone size: -
D gene: -
CDR3 protein: CASSLGDGASTDTQYF
CDR3 DNA: TGCGCCAGCAGCTTGGGCGACGGGGCTAGCACAGATACGCAGTATTTT

V gene: TRBV5-6
J gene: TRBJ2-2
clone size: -
D gene: -
CDR3 protein: CASSFVGFGTGELFF
CDR3 DNA: TGTGCCAGCAGCTTTGTAGGTTTCGGCACCGGGGAGCTGTTTTTT

V gene: TRBV9
J gene: TRBJ1-1
clone size: -
D gene: TRBD1
CDR3 protein: CASSAGQGAMNTEAFF
CDR3 DNA: TGTGCCAGCAGCGCTGGACAGGGGGCGATGAACACTGAAGCTTTCTTT

V gene: TRBV5-6
J gene: TRBJ1-2
clone size: -
D gene: -
CDR3 protein: CASIRGGNYGYTF
CDR3 DNA: TGTGCCAGCATTCGAGGGGGTAACTATGGCTACACCTTC

V gene: TRBV7-9
J gene: TRBJ1-6
clone size: -
D gene: -
CDR3 protein: CASSLRGSASPLHF
CDR3 DNA: TGTGCCAGCAGCTTAAGAGGATCAGCTTCACCCCTCCACTTT

V gene: TRBV10-3
J gene: TRBJ1-3
clone size: -
D gene: -
CDR3 protein: CAITGTGNTIYF
CDR3 DNA: TGTGCCATCACCGGGACAGGAAACACCATATATTTT

V gene: TRBV6-5
J gene: TRBJ1-2
clone size: once
D gene: -
CDR3 protein: CASSYLGRYTF
CDR3 DNA: TGTGCCAGCAGTTACCTCGGGCGCTACACCTTC

V gene: TRBV28
J gene: TRBJ1-2
clone size: -
D gene: TRBD1
CDR3 protein: CASSPGQGFNYGYTF
CDR3 DNA: TGTGCCAGCAGTCCGGGACAGGGGTTTAACTATGGCTACACCTTC

V gene: TRBV10-3
J gene: TRBJ1-1
clone size: -
D gene: -
CDR3 protein: CAISGGSLEAFF
CDR3 DNA: TGTGCCATCAGTGGAGGGTCTCTTGAAGCTTTCTTT

V gene: TRBV30
J gene: TRBJ1-1
clone size: -
D gene: -
CDR3 protein: CAWSDKPEAFF
CDR3 DNA: TGTGCCTGGAGCGATAAACCTGAAGCTTTCTTT

V gene: TRBV6-6
J gene: TRBJ2-1
clone size: once
D gene: -
CDR3 protein: CASQWGTNEQFF
CDR3 DNA: TGTGCCTCCCAATGGGGAACGAATGAGCAGTTCTTC

V gene: TRBV24-1
J gene: TRBJ1-2
clone size: -
D gene: -
CDR3 protein: CATSDSRGGENGYTF
CDR3 DNA: TGTGCCACCAGTGATTCGAGGGGGGGTGAGAATGGCTACACCTTC

V gene: TRBV28
J gene: TRBJ1-2
clone size: -
D gene: -
CDR3 protein: CASSLLAGNYGYTF
CDR3 DNA: TGTGCCAGCAGTTTATTAGCGGGCAACTATGGCTACACCTTC

V gene: TRBV10-2
J gene: TRBJ1-4
clone size: -
D gene: -
CDR3 protein: CASSFTGTGEKLFF
CDR3 DNA: TGCGCCAGCAGTTTCACAGGGACTGGTGAAAAACTGTTTTTT

V gene: TRBV30
J gene: TRBJ2-5
clone size: -
D gene: TRBD1
CDR3 protein: CAWSDRDRGETQYF
CDR3 DNA: TGTGCCTGGAGTGATAGGGACAGGGGAGAGACCCAGTACTTC

V gene: TRBV28
J gene: TRBJ2-1
clone size: -
D gene: -
CDR3 protein: CASHPPGPNEQFF
CDR3 DNA: TGTGCCAGCCACCCGCCGGGTCCCAATGAGCAGTTCTTC

V gene: TRBV18
J gene: TRBJ2-7
clone size: -
D gene: TRBD2
CDR3 protein: CASSPGLAGAYEQYF
CDR3 DNA: TGTGCCAGCTCTCCTGGACTAGCGGGAGCCTACGAGCAGTACTTC

V gene: TRBV28
J gene: TRBJ1-3
clone size: few
D gene: TRBD1
CDR3 protein: CASSLRDRAGNTIYF
CDR3 DNA: TGTGCCAGCAGTTTAAGGGACAGGGCTGGAAACACCATATATTTT

V gene: TRBV10-1
J gene: TRBJ1-5
clone size: -
D gene: -
CDR3 protein: CASSESGMGDQPQHF
CDR3 DNA: TGCGCCAGCAGTGAGTCGGGGATGGGCGATCAGCCCCAGCATTTT

V gene: TRBV28
J gene: TRBJ2-7
clone size: -
D gene: -
CDR3 protein: CASSTRTGEQYF
CDR3 DNA: TGTGCCAGCAGTACCCGGACGGGAGAGCAGTACTTC

V gene: TRBV7-9
J gene: TRBJ1-1
clone size: -
D gene: -
CDR3 protein: CASSFDHGEAFF
CDR3 DNA: TGTGCCAGCAGCTTCGATCATGGTGAAGCTTTCTTT

V gene: TRBV3-1/TRBV3-2
J gene: TRBJ1-1
clone size: -
D gene: -
CDR3 protein: CASSLTGYGTEAFF
CDR3 DNA: TGTGCCAGCAGTCTAACAGGGTATGGGACTGAAGCTTTCTTT

V gene: TRBV7-9
J gene: TRBJ1-1
clone size: -
D gene: -
CDR3 protein: CASSLAYMDGSRTEAFF
CDR3 DNA: TGTGCCAGCAGCTTAGCCTACATGGACGGTTCCAGAACTGAAGCTTTCTTT

V gene: TRBV12-5
J gene: TRBJ1-1
clone size: -
D gene: -
CDR3 protein: CASGWGNTEAFF
CDR3 DNA: TGTGCTAGTGGTTGGGGAAACACTGAAGCTTTCTTT

V gene: TRBV5-1
J gene: TRBJ1-4
clone size: -
D gene: -
CDR3 protein: CASSLAQGNEKLFF
CDR3 DNA: TGCGCCAGCAGCTTAGCGCAGGGGAATGAAAAACTGTTTTTT

V gene: TRBV3-1/TRBV3-2
J gene: TRBJ1-4
clone size: -
D gene: -
CDR3 protein: CASSQDVGTNEKLFF
CDR3 DNA: TGTGCCAGCAGCCAAGATGTGGGGACTAATGAAAAACTGTTTTTT

V gene: TRBV19
J gene: TRBJ2-1
clone size: -
D gene: -
CDR3 protein: CASKLGGALNEQFF
CDR3 DNA: TGTGCCAGTAAATTAGGGGGGGCCTTGAATGAGCAGTTCTTC

V gene: TRBV5-8
J gene: TRBJ2-1
clone size: -
D gene: -
CDR3 protein: CASSLRGENEQFF
CDR3 DNA: TGTGCCAGCAGCTTGAGGGGGGAGAATGAGCAGTTCTTC

V gene: TRBV7-8
J gene: TRBJ2-3
clone size: -
D gene: TRBD2
CDR3 protein: CASSGLAGGLNTQYF
CDR3 DNA: TGTGCCAGCAGCGGACTAGCGGGGGGGCTCAATACGCAGTATTTT

V gene: TRBV5-4
J gene: TRBJ1-3
clone size: few
D gene: -
CDR3 protein: CASSLGGTGLSSGNTIYF
CDR3 DNA: TGTGCCAGCAGCTTAGGCGGGACCGGCCTAAGCTCTGGAAACACCATATATTTT

V gene: TRBV12-5
J gene: TRBJ2-4
clone size: -
D gene: TRBD2
CDR3 protein: CASGLVGGTGNIQYF
CDR3 DNA: TGTGCTAGTGGTTTGGTGGGGGGGACCGGAAACATTCAGTACTTC

V gene: TRBV10-2
J gene: TRBJ2-3
clone size: -
D gene: TRBD2
CDR3 protein: CASRFTSGRAGDTQYF
CDR3 DNA: TGCGCCAGCAGATTTACTAGCGGGAGGGCAGGAGATACGCAGTATTTT